This is a list of T cell receptor beta chains from one sample in a study of blood T cell repertoires in COVID-19. Produced via immunoSEQ multiplex PCR; TCRdb's table is partial and in-frame only. Of just under 65,000 clones listed, about 80% were seen once; the top ten hold approximately 15%. The sample was peripheral blood. These receptors were taken from a man between 60 and 70 years old with COVID-19, enrolled during active disease. The CDR3 runs from the conserved cysteine through the conserved F or W. The D gene is left open where the match is weak. For some rows the clone size is stated as once, few or many, or as a class when expanded; others skip it.

J	V	size	D	CDR3	DNA
TRBJ2-3	TRBV18	.	TRBD2	CASSQDTSGTSSTDTQYF	TGTGCCAGCTCCCAGGACACTAGCGGGACTTCTAGCACAGATACGCAGTATTTT
TRBJ2-7	TRBV3-1/TRBV3-2	.	TRBD1	CASSQGQGPSYEQYF	TGTGCCAGCAGCCAGGGACAGGGGCCTTCCTACGAGCAGTACTTC
TRBJ1-1	TRBV19	few	.	CASSISSNTEAFF	TGTGCCAGTAGTATTTCCTCTAACACTGAAGCTTTCTTT
TRBJ2-3	TRBV7-9	.	.	CASSFLASSDTQYF	TGTGCCAGCAGCTTTTTGGCTAGCTCGGATACGCAGTATTTT
TRBJ2-5	TRBV7-9	.	TRBD2	CASSSPLRGAIQETQYF	TGTGCCAGCAGTTCCCCCTTGCGGGGGGCAATACAAGAGACCCAGTACTTC
TRBJ2-7	TRBV5-4	once	TRBD2	CASSPWERDRYEQYF	TGTGCCAGCAGCCCGTGGGAGCGGGATCGCTACGAGCAGTACTTC
TRBJ2-1	TRBV3-1/TRBV3-2	.	TRBD1	CASSQTNRGRFF	TGTGCCAGCAGCCAAACTAATAGGGGGCGGTTCTTC
TRBJ1-3	TRBV6-5	once	.	CATRIGAGNTIYF	TGTGCCACTAGGATCGGGGCTGGAAACACCATATATTTT
TRBJ1-4	TRBV3-1/TRBV3-2	.	TRBD1	CASSLGTGYEKLFF	TGTGCCAGCAGCCTCGGGACAGGCTATGAAAAACTGTTTTTT
TRBJ2-6	TRBV5-1	.	.	CASSLGAGPSSGANVLTF	TGCGCCAGCAGCTTGGGGGCGGGGCCCTCCTCTGGGGCCAACGTCCTGACTTTC
TRBJ1-1	TRBV6-6	.	.	CASRRTGASNTEAFF	TGTGCCAGCAGGCGTACAGGCGCTTCGAACACTGAAGCTTTCTTT
TRBJ1-2	TRBV30	once	.	CAWSPGQNYGYTF	TGTGCCTGGAGCCCCGGACAGAACTATGGCTACACCTTC
TRBJ2-2	TRBV28	.	.	CASSSIYLQGRNTGELFF	TGTGCCAGCAGTTCAATCTACCTACAGGGAAGGAACACCGGGGAGCTGTTTTTT
TRBJ2-2	TRBV6-4	.	TRBD2	CASSDGGGTGELFF	TGTGCCAGCAGTGACGGGGGGGGCACCGGGGAGCTGTTTTTT
TRBJ2-2	TRBV3-1/TRBV3-2	.	TRBD2	CASSQSGRVGELFF	TGTGCCAGCAGCCAATCCGGGAGGGTCGGGGAGCTGTTTTTT
TRBJ1-5	TRBV19	.	.	CASSMGYRVDQPQHF	TGTGCCAGTAGTATGGGGTACAGGGTTGATCAGCCCCAGCATTTT
TRBJ1-4	TRBV2	.	TRBD1	CASSIGDRPQDEKLFF	TGTGCCAGCAGTATCGGGGACAGACCCCAGGATGAAAAACTGTTTTTT
TRBJ2-6	TRBV4-2	.	.	CASSLILSSGANVLTF	TGTGCCAGCAGCTTAATTCTTAGCTCTGGGGCCAACGTCCTGACTTTC
TRBJ2-7	TRBV28	.	TRBD2	CASSLRGAGGEQYF	TGTGCCAGCAGTTTGCGGGGGGCCGGAGGCGAGCAGTACTTC
TRBJ2-3	TRBV9	.	.	CASSVVGAGDTQYF	TGTGCCAGCAGCGTAGTTGGAGCGGGAGATACGCAGTATTTT
TRBJ2-7	TRBV5-5	few	TRBD2	CASSRPGLGSGEQYF	TGTGCCAGCAGCCGCCCTGGACTAGGGTCGGGAGAGCAGTACTTC
TRBJ2-2	TRBV4-1	.	TRBD2	CASSRGLAGRAGELFF	TGCGCCAGCAGCCGAGGACTAGCGGGAAGAGCCGGGGAGCTGTTTTTT
TRBJ2-7	TRBV29-1	.	TRBD1	CSGGQGAGEQYF	TGCAGCGGCGGACAGGGGGCCGGTGAGCAGTACTTC
TRBJ2-3	TRBV27	.	TRBD1	CASSRDRSLDTQYF	TGTGCCAGCAGTCGGGACAGGAGCCTGGATACGCAGTATTTT
TRBJ2-1	TRBV2	.	.	CASSERWGIYNEQFF	TGTGCCAGCAGTGAAAGATGGGGCATCTACAATGAGCAGTTCTTC
TRBJ2-6	TRBV24-1	.	TRBD1	CATSDTGQGNSINVLTF	TGTGCCACCAGTGACACCGGACAGGGGAACTCGATTAACGTCCTGACTTTC
TRBJ1-2	TRBV7-9	.	.	CASSLETVKNTF	TGTGCCAGCAGCTTGGAGACAGTTAAGAACACCTTC
TRBJ2-2	TRBV30	.	.	CAWTYQATGELFF	TGTGCCTGGACATATCAAGCGACCGGGGAGCTGTTTTTT